This TCR beta chain was found in a study of CD8+ T cells in alopecia areata. Reverse transcribed after extraction, RNA yielded cDNA as the sequencing template. Sequencing was performed with immunoSEQ multiplex PCR; in TCRdb, only in-frame clones are kept and a portion is missing. The sample carries roughly 200,000 clones, more than 50% recorded once. This clone has a handful of counts. What it binds is unknown. The CDR3 is 12 amino acids. Per the germline V gene, CDR1 is SGDLS and CDR2 is YYNGEE. V lost 4 bases, J lost 9 bases, and 11 bases lay in between. Whole-study findings and limits: Sequencing of scalp tissue also captures the resident alphabeta T cells of normal skin. Normal scalp showed lower clonality than lesional scalp, especially alopecia totalis/universalis.

This clonotype was sampled from a human donor in good health. The sequenced material came from CD8+ T cells sorted from blood. The V call is TRBV9, the J call TRBJ2-1; no clear D. The CDR3 sequence: CASSILDVEQFF. In DNA, the CDR3 is TGTGCCAGCAGCATTCTAGATGTTGAGCAGTTCTTC.